The present T cell receptor (beta chain) was sequenced within a study of blood T cell repertoires in COVID-19. Whole-study context: Collection of acute and convalescent COVID-19 samples took place in the United States, Italy and Spain. T cells, B-cell-depleted T cells, or PBMCs supplied cDNA or gDNA.

Only a few counts were recorded for this clone. The trim removed 4 bases at V and 2 bases at J, leaving 4 bases unmatched. This CDR3 is 15 amino acids long. Germline V gene lookup returns CDR1 SGHRS and CDR2 YFSETQ. Authors' data handling: Amplifying reference gene primers gave estimates of nucleated cell counts. This table comes from immunoSEQ multiplex PCR, and its TCRdb copy is limited to in-frame clones, with some not included. V and J calls and clone size are given by that table; D and trimming were obtained from the DNA. The data show about 74,000 clones, with roughly 83% seen just once and approximately 8.8% held by the top ten.

This clonotype was obtained from a man aged 45-65 years with active COVID-19. J is TRBJ2-3 and V is TRBV5-1; 10 nucleotides align to TRBD2. Sequencing was performed on peripheral blood. The CDR3 is CASSASGRTTDTQYF. CDR3 sequence (DNA): TGCGCCAGCAGCGCTAGCGGGAGAACCACAGATACGCAGTATTTT.